These 11 T cell receptor beta chains were all obtained from the same sample, sequenced in a study of OX40 agonist ivuxolimab in advanced cancers. Using immunoSEQ multiplex PCR, the repertoire was profiled, and TCRdb retains in-frame clones only, with some absent. The table lists around 75,000 clones, 80% to 90% of them singletons. The starting material was CD4+ or CD8+ T cells sorted from blood, obtained in a trial of the OX40 agonist ivuxolimab. The receptors shown here come from an adult with an advanced solid tumor such as melanoma, head and neck, liver or kidney cancer.

This chain connects TRBV9 to TRBJ2-2; the D gene could be TRBD1 or TRBD2 (5 bases each). Trimming shortened V by 3 bases and J by 3 bases, and 9 bases separated the two germline ends. The CDR3 runs to 14 residues. Germline V lookup: CDR1 SGDLS, CDR2 YYNGEE. The CDR3 coding sequence is TGTGCCAGCAGCGAGGGACGGTACACCGGGGAGCTGTTTTTT. Protein product: CASSEGRYTGELFF.

In this sample, this clone turned up a few times. DNA of the CDR3: TGTGCCAGCAGTGCTACCCTATACGAGCAGTACTTC. Its translation is CASSATLYEQYF. The chain combines TRBV2 with TRBJ2-7; D remains ambiguous. The CDR3 totals 12 residues. Germline V gene sequence: CDR1 SNHLY, CDR2 FYNNEI. V was shortened by 4 bases and J by 4 bases, with 8 bases between the two germline ends.

This clone was found once. The chain combines TRBV11-2 with TRBJ1-6; D unclear. V lost 0 bases and J 7 bases, leaving 13 bases between the germline ends. The CDR3 spans 16 residues. Looked up from germline, CDR1 is SGHAT and CDR2 is FQNNGV. CDR3 sequence: CASSLEGSEGNSPLHF. The CDR3 region has the DNA TGTGCCAGCAGCTTAGAGGGCTCCGAAGGAAATTCACCCCTCCACTTT.

The V and J genes are TRBV5-1 and TRBJ2-2; 12 nucleotides align to TRBD2. The ends lost 5 bases at V and 0 bases at J; junction bases unmatched: 2. Germline loops: CDR1 SGHRS, CDR2 YFSETQ. This CDR3 is 16 amino acids long. DNA for the CDR3: TGCGCCAGCAGGACTAGCGGGGGCACGAACACCGGGGAGCTGTTTTTT. It yields the protein CASRTSGGTNTGELFF.

CDR3 in amino acids: CASSFGARETQYF. The DNA of the CDR3 is TGTGCCAGCAGCTTCGGGGCAAGGGAGACCCAGTACTTC. The V gene is TRBV7-2, the J gene TRBJ2-5, with D tentatively TRBD1 or TRBD2 (5 bases each). The CDR3 spans 13 residues. Germline-derived CDR1 and CDR2 are SGHTA and FQGNSA. With 3 bases removed from V and 5 bases from J, the gap between germline ends came to 10 bases.

This clone was detected only a few times. The chain is built from TRBV6-6 and TRBJ1-2; 7 bases align to TRBD1. V lost 2 bases and J lost 8; bases outside the gene matches: 11. CDR1 is MNHNY, CDR2 SVGAGI, per germline (reference sequence). This CDR3 comprises 15 residues. CDR3 sequence (DNA): TGTGCCAGCAGTTACCCGGACAGGCCAGTCGACGGCTACACCTTC. It yields the protein CASSYPDRPVDGYTF.

V and J are TRBV2 and TRBJ2-5; the D gene is possibly TRBD1 (6 bases). V lost 6 bases to trimming and J lost 7 bases, with 18 bases between them. This CDR3 spans 14 amino acids. Germline V gene sequence: CDR1 SNHLY, CDR2 FYNNEI. The CDR3 sequence: CASRDRSGMGTQYF. For the CDR3, the DNA is TGTGCCAGCAGGGACAGAAGTGGGATGGGGACCCAGTACTTC. Supplemented by reference TRBV2 and TRBJ2-5, the full variable domain reads EPEVTQTPSHQVTQMGQEVILRCVPISNHLYFYWYRQILGQKVEFLVSFYNNEISEKSEIFDDQFSVERPDGSNFTLKIRSTKLEDSAMYFCASRDRSGMGTQYFGPGTRLLVL.

The chain recombines TRBV6-5 with TRBJ2-3, with D unresolved. CDR3 size: 11 residues. The V end was cut by 5 bases, the J end by 7 bases, with 7 bases between. CDR1 and CDR2 (germline): MNHEY, SVGAGI. CDR3 region: CASSDGYTQYF. The CDR3 DNA reads TGTGCCAGCAGTGACGGTTATACGCAGTATTTT.

The chain employs TRBV6-5 and TRBJ1-5; unclear D gene. The CDR3 totals 15 residues. Germline CDR1 MNHEY, CDR2 SVGAGI. Trimming removed 5 bases from V and 2 bases from J, with 13 bases in between. The chain's CDR3 is CASSLSASGNQPQHF. The CDR3 nucleotides read TGTGCCAGCAGTCTTTCAGCGTCGGGCAATCAGCCCCAGCATTTT.

CDR3 sequence: CASSYRTAYEQYF. CDR3 DNA sequence: TGTGCCAGCAGCTACAGGACAGCCTACGAGCAGTACTTC. The rearrangement uses TRBV11-3 and TRBJ2-7; perhaps TRBD1 as D (6 bases). CDR1 and CDR2 from the germline V gene are SGHNT and YENEEA. The CDR3 length is 13 residues. Trimming left V 4 bases short and J 2 bases short, with 9 bases between.

The chain combines TRBV5-4 with TRBJ2-7, with D perhaps matching TRBD2 (6 bases). CDR1 and CDR2 (germline): SGHNT, YYREEE (reference sequence). Trimming removed 2 bases from V and 3 bases from J, with 9 bases in between. CDR3 length: 13 residues. The CDR3 bases are TGTGCCAGCAGCTTCCGGGAGAGCTACGAGCAGTACTTC. It encodes CASSFRESYEQYF.